This T cell receptor (beta chain) was retrieved from a study of cytomegalovirus exposure and HLA in healthy donors. It was with 60 Vbeta and 13 Jbeta primers that the PCR ran. Assay used: immunoSEQ multiplex PCR; TCRdb lists only in-frame clones, some missing. The table shows more than 95,000 clones, with 65% to 80% occurring only once. V gave up 3 bases and J gave up 2 bases; unmatched junction bases: 6. CDR1 and CDR2 (germline): MNHNS, SASEGT. The CDR3 sequence is 15 residues long. The chain uses TRBV6-1 and TRBJ2-5, with 7 bases that match TRBD2. The specimen was PBMCs. The receptor's source is a woman aged 55 to 70 in good health and CMV-seropositive. Written as DNA, the CDR3 is TGTGCCAGCAGTGATGGCGGGGGTGGGCAAGAGACCCAGTACTTC. This gives the protein CASSDGGGGQETQYF.